These 21 T cell receptor beta chains were sequenced from one sample in a study of T cells in Graves' hyperthyroidism and ophthalmopathy. TCR beta CDR3 regions were amplified from RNA transcripts. Initially, a first-round RT-PCR of the TCR CDR3 employed the HTBI primer set. TCRdb processed the multiplex PCR reads anew with MiXCR; each CDR3 protein has one entry. The sample lists some 600,000 distinct CDR3 sequences, approximately 15% occurring once. Sequenced material: blood. These receptor sequences come from a woman in her twenties or thirties with Graves' hyperthyroidism that later progressed to Graves' ophthalmopathy.

This clonotype was seen at least ten times. The chain recombines TRBV29-1 with TRBJ2-5; the D gene is possibly TRBD2 (7 bases). Germline loops: CDR1 SQVTM, CDR2 ANQGSEA. The length of the CDR3 is 14 residues. Between the trimmed V and J ends, which lost 6 bases and 5 bases, there was a span of 19 bases. DNA of the CDR3: TGCAGCGTCGCCGGACTAGGGGGGGAGGAGACCCAGTACTTC. This gives the protein CSVAGLGGEETQYF. The full variable domain, in which reference TRBV29-1 and TRBJ2-5 provide the parts outside the CDR3, is SAVISQKPSRDICQRGTSLTIQCQVDSQVTMMFWYRQQPGQSLTLIATANQGSEATYESGFVIDKFPISRPNLTFSTLTVSNMSPEDSSIYLCSVAGLGGEETQYFGPGTRLLVL.

This clonotype has at least ten counts. The chain carries TRBV7-6 and TRBJ1-1; D remains ambiguous. In germline, CDR1 is SGHVS, CDR2 FNYEAQ. V lost 1 base and J 7 bases, leaving 10 bases between the germline ends. There are 13 residues in the CDR3. The CDR3 loop is CASSLEVEGEAFF. The CDR3 coding sequence is TGTGCCAGCAGCTTAGAGGTGGAAGGTGAAGCTTTCTTT.

This clonotype was seen at least ten times. The genes are TRBV9 and TRBJ2-5; D is possibly TRBD2 (6 bases). The V gene lost 3 bases and the J gene lost 4 bases, with 19 bases spanning the gap. Germline CDR1 is SGDLS and CDR2 is YYNGEE. This CDR3 comprises 16 residues. The CDR3 loop is CASSEGIGLEGETQYF. For the CDR3, the DNA is TGTGCCAGCAGCGAGGGAATAGGGTTGGAGGGAGAGACCCAGTACTTC.

This chain joins TRBV11-3 and TRBJ2-3; TRBD1 agrees at 8 bases. The V and J ends lost 5 bases and 2 bases, in that order; junction bases with no gene match: 6. The CDR3 covers 15 residues. The germline V gene has CDR1 SGHNT and CDR2 YENEEA. This CDR3 reads CASSPGQGDTDTQYF. In DNA form, the CDR3 reads TGTGCCAGCAGCCCTGGACAGGGCGACACAGATACGCAGTATTTT.

This clonotype was observed at least ten times. The chain links TRBV7-9 to TRBJ2-5, with TRBD2 identical over 12 bases. The V and J ends lost 5 bases and 5 bases, in that order; junction bases with no gene match: 12. The CDR3 is 17 amino acids. CDR1 SEHNR and CDR2 FQNEAQ come from the germline V gene (reference sequence). The CDR3 here is CASSPTMRTSGEETQYF. The CDR3 coding sequence is TGTGCCAGCAGCCCAACCATGCGGACTAGCGGGGAGGAGACCCAGTACTTC.

This clonotype came up once. This clone may be a read error of a much larger clone one base away. The chain's CDR3 is CTTSGPSYEQYF. Written as DNA, the CDR3 is TGTACCACCAGCGGGCCGTCCTACGAGCAGTACTTC. The chain is built from TRBV28 and TRBJ2-7; a weak D match, TRBD2 (6 bases). Germline CDR1 MDHEN, CDR2 SYDVKM. The CDR3 spans 12 residues.

This clonotype was seen repeatedly, ten times or more. This chain uses TRBV2 with TRBJ1-1; no reliable D call. The germline V gene encodes CDR1 SNHLY and CDR2 FYNNEI. Trimming took off 8 bases at V and 1 base at J, with 5 bases between the two ends. This CDR3 region has 11 residues. CDR3 nucleotide sequence: TGTGCCAGCGAGGGGAACACTGAAGCTTTCTTT. Amino acid sequence: CASEGNTEAFF.

This clonotype was detected many times. This chain connects TRBV29-1 to TRBJ1-3; no definite D call. CDR1 is SQVTM and CDR2 is ANQGSEA in the germline V gene. V was clipped by 5 bases and J by 0 bases, with 11 bases between them. The CDR3 is 14 residues long. CDR3 coding DNA: TGCAGCGTTAGGACGGAGACCTCTGGAAACACCATATATTTT. Protein sequence: CSVRTETSGNTIYF.

This clonotype was picked up a small number of times. The V and J genes are TRBV20-1 and TRBJ2-5; D gene unclear. Trimming cost V 1 base and J 2 bases, with 8 bases left between them. The CDR3 extends over 13 amino acids. CDR1 is DFQATT, CDR2 SNEGSKA, per germline (reference sequence). CDR3 nucleotide sequence: TGCAGTGCTAGAGTGGGCGTGCAAGAGACCCAGTACTTC. Protein sequence: CSARVGVQETQYF.

The table lists this clonotype with many counts. CDR3 amino acids: CASSPPRSGKWGETQYF. The CDR3, as DNA: TGTGCCAGCAGCCCGCCGCGTAGCGGGAAATGGGGGGAGACCCAGTACTTC. This rearrangement joins TRBV7-2 to TRBJ2-5; 8 bases match TRBD2. Germline values: CDR1 SGHTA, CDR2 FQGNSA. The trim removed 5 bases at V and 5 bases at J, leaving 16 bases unmatched. This CDR3 region has 17 residues.

The V call is TRBV19, the J call TRBJ2-4; D is unclear. V lost 5 bases and J 0 bases, leaving 11 bases between the germline ends. CDR1 LNHDA and CDR2 SQIVND come from the germline V gene (reference sequence). The CDR3 totals 15 residues. CDR3 residues: CASSDVDLAKNIQYF. The DNA of the CDR3 is TGTGCCAGTAGTGACGTGGACCTAGCCAAAAACATTCAGTACTTC.

Many counts were recorded for this clonotype. The chain has TRBV6-1 and TRBJ2-7, with 7 bases that match TRBD1. The ends lost 5 bases at V and 4 bases at J; junction bases unmatched: 11. The CDR3 spans 15 residues. Germline CDR1 reads MNHNS; CDR2 reads SASEGT. Here the CDR3 reads CASSPNPGQFYEQYF. The DNA for the CDR3 is TGTGCCAGCAGTCCGAATCCGGGACAGTTTTACGAGCAGTACTTC.

The V gene is TRBV9, the J gene TRBJ2-7; 12 bases agree with TRBD2. The CDR3 consists of 17 residues. The V gene end was trimmed by 5 bases and the J gene end by 0 bases; junction bases not matched to a gene: 9. Per germline, CDR1 SGDLS and CDR2 YYNGEE. The DNA for the CDR3 is TGTGCCAGCAGTATCGGACTAGCGGGACCCCTCTCCTACGAGCAGTACTTC. It is translated as CASSIGLAGPLSYEQYF.

This clonotype was observed at least ten times. The V and J genes are TRBV6-2 or TRBV6-3 and TRBJ2-5; D not resolved. Trimming pared 5 bases from V and 5 bases from J, leaving 6 bases between. CDR1 and CDR2 (germline): MNHEY, SVGEGT. The CDR3 extends over 11 amino acids. The CDR3 DNA reads as TGTGCCAGCAGTGGGATTGAGACCCAGTACTTC. Its translation: CASSGIETQYF.

This clonotype was recorded a few times. A read error may be the cause here, since a much bigger clone is one base away. The V and J genes are TRBV28 and TRBJ2-1; 9 bases agree with TRBD2. CDR3 length equals 15 residues. Germline trimming cut 8 bases from V and 7 bases from J; bases unmatched to any gene: 12. Germline V CDR1 and CDR2: MDHEN, SYDVKM. CDR3 DNA sequence: TGTGCCAGCGCTAGCGGGACTAACGTACGGAATGAGCAGTTCTTC. Its protein product is CASASGTNVRNEQFF.

This clonotype was seen a handful of times. V and J are TRBV13 and TRBJ2-6; D may be TRBD1 (6 bases). Between the trimmed V and J ends, which lost 5 bases and 3 bases, there was a span of 11 bases. The CDR3 is made up of 15 amino acids. Germline loops: CDR1 PRHDT, CDR2 FYEKMQ (reference sequence). CDR3 sequence (DNA): TGTGCCAGCAGCGGTACAGGGTTTGGGGCCAACGTCCTGACTTTC. This sequence encodes CASSGTGFGANVLTF.

Only a few counts were recorded for this clonotype. The J gene is TRBJ1-3, the V gene TRBV11-3, with D tentatively TRBD1 (5 bases). Trimming shortened V by 2 bases and J by 3 bases, and 11 bases separated the two germline ends. The CDR3 is 15 residues long. Germline V CDR1 and CDR2: SGHNT, YENEEA. This CDR3 reads CASSLRGAVGNTIYF. Here the CDR3 DNA reads TGTGCCAGCAGCTTACGTGGGGCGGTTGGAAACACCATATATTTT.

This clonotype came up many times. The CDR3 sequence is CASSLLTGLANTEAFF. The DNA for the CDR3 is TGTGCCAGTAGCCTACTTACAGGGTTGGCGAACACTGAAGCTTTCTTT. This sequence joins TRBV19 and TRBJ1-1; tentatively, D is TRBD1 (6 bases). With 6 bases removed from V and 1 base from J, the gap between germline ends came to 18 bases. The CDR3 extends over 16 amino acids. Germline V gene lookup returns CDR1 LNHDA and CDR2 SQIVND (reference sequence).

This clonotype was observed at least ten times. The chain uses TRBV7-2 and TRBJ2-2; 7 bases line up with TRBD2. The CDR3 has 16 residues. After removal of 0 bases from V and 2 bases from J, the junction contained 3 bases not matched to a gene. Germline CDR1 and CDR2: SGHTA and FQGNSA. CDR3 region: CASSLAGGPNTGELFF. The CDR3 coding sequence is TGTGCCAGCAGCTTAGCGGGAGGGCCCAACACCGGGGAGCTGTTTTTT.

This clonotype showed up just a few times. This chain joins TRBV6-5 and TRBJ2-6; D not resolved. The CDR3 is 15 residues long. Germline V gives CDR1 MNHEY, CDR2 SVGAGI. The V gene lost 2 bases and the J gene lost 0 bases, with 5 bases spanning the gap. The chain's CDR3 is CASSYLVSGANVLTF. CDR3 bases: TGTGCCAGCAGTTACCTAGTCTCTGGGGCCAACGTCCTGACTTTC.

With respect to this clonotype: This could be a read error, since a much larger clone is one nucleotide away. A read error is likely, as this CDR3 ends without the conserved phenylalanine or tryptophan. V and J are TRBV7-6 and TRBJ1-4; D call uncertain. Germline assignment: CDR1 SGHVS and CDR2 FNYEAQ. With 0 bases removed from V and 7 bases from J, the gap between germline ends came to 6 bases. The CDR3 is 13 amino acids. The CDR3 region is CASSLAEGEKLFS. The CDR3 region has the DNA TGTGCCAGCAGCTTAGCGGAGGGTGAAAAACTGTTTTCT.